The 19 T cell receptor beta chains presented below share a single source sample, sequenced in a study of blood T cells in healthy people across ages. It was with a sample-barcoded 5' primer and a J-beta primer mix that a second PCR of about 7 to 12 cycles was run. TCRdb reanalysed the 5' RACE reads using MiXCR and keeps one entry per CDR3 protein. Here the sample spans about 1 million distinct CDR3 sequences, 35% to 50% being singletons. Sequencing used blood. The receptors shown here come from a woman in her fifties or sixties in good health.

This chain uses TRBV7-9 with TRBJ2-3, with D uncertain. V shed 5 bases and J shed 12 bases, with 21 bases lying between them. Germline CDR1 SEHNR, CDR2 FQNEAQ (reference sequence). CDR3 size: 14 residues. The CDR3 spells CASSPMGSSRGQYF. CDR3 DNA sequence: TGTGCCAGCAGCCCCATGGGCTCAAGTCGCGGTCAGTATTTT.

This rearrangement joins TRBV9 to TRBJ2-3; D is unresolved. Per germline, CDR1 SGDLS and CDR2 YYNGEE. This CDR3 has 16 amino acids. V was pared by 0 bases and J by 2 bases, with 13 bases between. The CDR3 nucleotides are TGTGCCAGCAGCGTAGTAGGCCTCACAAACACAGATACGCAGTATTTT. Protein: CASSVVGLTNTDTQYF. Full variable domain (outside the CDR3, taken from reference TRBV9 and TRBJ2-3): DSGVTQTPKHLITATGQRVTLRCSPRSGDLSVYWYQQSLDQGLQFLIQYYNGEERAKGNILERFSAQQFPDLHSELNLSSLELGDSALYFCASSVVGLTNTDTQYFGPGTRLTVL.

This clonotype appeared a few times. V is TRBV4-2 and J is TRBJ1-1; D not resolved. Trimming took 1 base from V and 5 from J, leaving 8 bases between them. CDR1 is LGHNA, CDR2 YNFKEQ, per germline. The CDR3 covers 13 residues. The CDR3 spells CASSQASGTEAFF. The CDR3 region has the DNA TGTGCCAGCAGCCAAGCTAGCGGAACTGAAGCTTTCTTT.

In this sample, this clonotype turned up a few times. CDR3 DNA: TGTGCCACCAGCCCCGAGGCCGCGGATACGCAGTATTTT. This encodes CATSPEAADTQYF. The chain joins TRBV15 to TRBJ2-3; D remains ambiguous. V lost 5 bases and J lost 6, with 12 bases in between. There are 13 residues in the CDR3. Germline V gene lookup returns CDR1 LNHNV and CDR2 YYDKDF (reference sequence).

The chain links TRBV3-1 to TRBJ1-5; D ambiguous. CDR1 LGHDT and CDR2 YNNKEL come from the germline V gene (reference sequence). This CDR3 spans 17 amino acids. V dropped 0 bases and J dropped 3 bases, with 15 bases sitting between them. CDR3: CASSQDWPGSLNQPQHF. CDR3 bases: TGTGCCAGCAGCCAAGACTGGCCGGGGAGCCTCAATCAGCCCCAGCATTTT.

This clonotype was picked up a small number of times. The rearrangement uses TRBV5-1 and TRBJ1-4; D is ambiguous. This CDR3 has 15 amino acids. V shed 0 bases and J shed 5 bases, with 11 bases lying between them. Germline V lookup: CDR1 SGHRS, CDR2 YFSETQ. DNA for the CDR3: TGCGCCAGCAGCTTGGAGGGCAGCCGGAATGAAAAACTGTTTTTT. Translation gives CASSLEGSRNEKLFF.

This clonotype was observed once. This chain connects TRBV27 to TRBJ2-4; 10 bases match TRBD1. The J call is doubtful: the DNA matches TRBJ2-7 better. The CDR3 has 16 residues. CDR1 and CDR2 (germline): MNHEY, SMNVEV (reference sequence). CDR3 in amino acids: CASSLRRTGGNHEQYF. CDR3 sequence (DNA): TGTGCCAGCAGTTTAAGGCGGACAGGGGGGAACCACGAGCAGTACTTC.

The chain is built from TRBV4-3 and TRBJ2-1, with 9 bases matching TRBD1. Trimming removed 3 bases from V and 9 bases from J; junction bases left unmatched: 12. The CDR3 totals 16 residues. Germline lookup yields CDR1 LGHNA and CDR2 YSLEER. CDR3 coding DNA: TGCGCCAGCAGCCAGGTCCCGGGACAGGGCATTAGTGAGCAGTTCTTC. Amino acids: CASSQVPGQGISEQFF.

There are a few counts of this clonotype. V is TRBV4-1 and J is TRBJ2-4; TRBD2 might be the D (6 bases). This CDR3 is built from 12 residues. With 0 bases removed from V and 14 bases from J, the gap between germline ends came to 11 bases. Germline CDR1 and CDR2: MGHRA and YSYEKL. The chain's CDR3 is CASSQDQGGEYF. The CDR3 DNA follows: TGCGCCAGCAGCCAAGATCAGGGCGGGGAGTACTTC.

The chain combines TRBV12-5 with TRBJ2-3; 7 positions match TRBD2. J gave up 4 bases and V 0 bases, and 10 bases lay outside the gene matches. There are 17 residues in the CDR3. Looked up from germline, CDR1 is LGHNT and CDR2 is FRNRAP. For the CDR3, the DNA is TGTGCTAGTGGTTTGGTACTTGGCGGGAGATTCCCAGATACGCAGTATTTT. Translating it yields CASGLVLGGRFPDTQYF.

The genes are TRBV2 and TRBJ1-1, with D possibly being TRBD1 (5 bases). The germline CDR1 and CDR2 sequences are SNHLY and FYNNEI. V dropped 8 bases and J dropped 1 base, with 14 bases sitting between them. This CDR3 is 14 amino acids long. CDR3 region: CASRPGRKNTEAFF. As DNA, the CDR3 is TGTGCCAGCCGGCCGGGACGGAAGAACACTGAAGCTTTCTTT.

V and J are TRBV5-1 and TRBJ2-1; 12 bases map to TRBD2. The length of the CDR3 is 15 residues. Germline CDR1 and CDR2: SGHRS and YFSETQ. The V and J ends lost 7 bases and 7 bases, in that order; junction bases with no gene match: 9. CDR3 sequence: CASALGLAGYNEQFF. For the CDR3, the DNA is TGCGCCAGCGCTCTAGGACTAGCGGGATATAATGAGCAGTTCTTC.

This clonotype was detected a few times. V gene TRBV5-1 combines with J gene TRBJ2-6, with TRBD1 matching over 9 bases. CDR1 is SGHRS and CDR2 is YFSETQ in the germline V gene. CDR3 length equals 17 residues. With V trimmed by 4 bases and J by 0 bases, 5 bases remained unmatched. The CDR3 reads CASSAGQGSSGANVLTF. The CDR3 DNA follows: TGCGCCAGCAGCGCGGGACAGGGCTCCTCTGGGGCCAACGTCCTGACTTTC.

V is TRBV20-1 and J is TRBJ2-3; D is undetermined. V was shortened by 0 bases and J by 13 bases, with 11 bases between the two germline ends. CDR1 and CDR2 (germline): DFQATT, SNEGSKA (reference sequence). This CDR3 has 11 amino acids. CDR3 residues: CSARDYVGEYF. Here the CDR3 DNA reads TGCAGTGCTAGAGATTATGTGGGCGAGTATTTT.

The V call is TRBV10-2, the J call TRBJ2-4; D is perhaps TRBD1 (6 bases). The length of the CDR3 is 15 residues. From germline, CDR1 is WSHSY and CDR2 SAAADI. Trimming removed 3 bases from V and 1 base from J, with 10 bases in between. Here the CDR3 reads CASSDPRGAKNIQYF. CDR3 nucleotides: TGCGCCAGCAGTGACCCGAGGGGGGCCAAAAACATTCAGTACTTC.

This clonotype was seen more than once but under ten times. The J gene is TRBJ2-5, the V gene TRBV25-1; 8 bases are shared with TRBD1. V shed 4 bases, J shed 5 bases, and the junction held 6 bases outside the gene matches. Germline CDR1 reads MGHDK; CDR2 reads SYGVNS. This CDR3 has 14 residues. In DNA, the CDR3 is TGTGCCAGCAGTGCCCTCAGGGACAGGGAGACCCAGTACTTC. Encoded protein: CASSALRDRETQYF.

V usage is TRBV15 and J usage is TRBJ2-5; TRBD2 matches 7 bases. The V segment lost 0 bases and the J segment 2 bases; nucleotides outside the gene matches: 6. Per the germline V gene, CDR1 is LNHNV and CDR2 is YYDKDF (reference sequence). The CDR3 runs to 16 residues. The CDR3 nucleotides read TGTGCCACCAGCAGAGAGGCAGCGGGAATACAAGAGACCCAGTACTTC. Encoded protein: CATSREAAGIQETQYF. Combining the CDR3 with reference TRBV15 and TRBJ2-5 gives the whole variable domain DAMVIQNPRYQVTQFGKPVTLSCSQTLNHNVMYWYQQKSSQAPKLLFHYYDKDFNNEADTPDNFQSRRPNTSFCFLDIRSPGLGDTAMYLCATSREAAGIQETQYFGPGTRLLVL.

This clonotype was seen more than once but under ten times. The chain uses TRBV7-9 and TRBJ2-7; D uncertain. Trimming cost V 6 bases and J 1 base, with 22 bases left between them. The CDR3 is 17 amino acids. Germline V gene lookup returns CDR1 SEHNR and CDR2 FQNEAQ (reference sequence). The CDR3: CASRTSLGQHGSYEQYF. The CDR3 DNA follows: TGTGCCAGCAGGACCAGCCTCGGCCAGCATGGGTCCTACGAGCAGTACTTC.

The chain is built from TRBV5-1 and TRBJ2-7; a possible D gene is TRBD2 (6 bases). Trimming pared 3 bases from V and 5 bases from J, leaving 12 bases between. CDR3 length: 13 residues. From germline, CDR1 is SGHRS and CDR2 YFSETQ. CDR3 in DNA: TGCGCCAGCAGCTGGGGGGTGGGGGACGAGCAGTACTTC. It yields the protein CASSWGVGDEQYF.